The clone carrying this TCR beta chain is a singleton in its sample. These data originate in a study of Tregs in tolerant kidney transplant recipients. Study overall: Recipients received nonmyeloablative bone marrow transplants from related graft donors, with transient mixed chimerism.

The repertoire was sequenced with immunoSEQ multiplex PCR; TCRdb's copy has only in-frame clones and lacks some. The sample lists fewer than 100,000 clones; more than 85% were seen once. The CDR3 sequence is 19 residues long. Germline V CDR1 and CDR2: MDHEN, SYDVKM. V was pared by 6 bases and J by 2 bases, with 13 bases of the junction left unmatched. Sequenced material: Tregs from blood, taken before the transplant. The chain joins TRBV28 to TRBJ2-3, with 14 nucleotides matching TRBD2. The sequence was collected from a human donor who received a combined kidney and bone marrow transplant. CDR3 sequence: CASSPTTGLAGVYTDTQYF. In DNA form, the CDR3 reads TGTGCCAGCAGCCCGACCACGGGACTAGCGGGAGTTTACACAGATACGCAGTATTTT.